Listed below are T cell receptor beta chains from one sample, sequenced in a study of Ad26.COV2.S vaccination and SARS-CoV-2 variants. TCRdb keeps only in-frame clones here, not all; method: immunoSEQ multiplex PCR. Of about 450,000 clones in the sample, 89% were seen once. The sequenced sample was peripheral blood, obtained in a trial of Ad26.COV2.S vaccine versus placebo. The source is a person aged 18-60 years who received the Ad26.COV2.S COVID-19 vaccine or a placebo. Each CDR3 is given with its conserved first and last residue. D genes are given only for firm matches. Rows give clone size only sometimes, using once, few, many, or a class for an expanded clone.

cdr3_length,j_call,v_call,clone_size,d_call,cdr3_nt,cdr3_aa
11,TRBJ2-5,TRBV7-6,-,-,TGTGCCAGCAGCTTTTTGGAGACCCAGTACTTC,CASSFLETQYF
14,TRBJ2-3,TRBV15,once,TRBD2,TGTGCCACCAGCAGAGACTTGGGGGGGGATACGCAGTATTTT,CATSRDLGGDTQYF
14,TRBJ1-5,TRBV7-2,-,-,TGTGCCAGCAGTCTCACAGGGTACCGACAGCCCCAGCATTTT,CASSLTGYRQPQHF
16,TRBJ2-3,TRBV28,-,-,TGTGCCAGCAGTTTACCCCCCGACCCACCCACAGATACGCAGTATTTT,CASSLPPDPPTDTQYF
14,TRBJ1-2,TRBV6-5,once,-,TGTGCCAGCAGCCCCGCACTAGCTAACTATGGCTACACCTTC,CASSPALANYGYTF
15,TRBJ2-5,TRBV5-8,-,TRBD2,TGTGCCAGCAGCCGACAACGGGGGGGCCAAGAGACCCAGTACTTC,CASSRQRGGQETQYF
16,TRBJ2-1,TRBV13,few,TRBD2,TGTGCCAGCAGCAAGATTGCGAGCGGGATCTACAATGAGCAGTTCTTC,CASSKIASGIYNEQFF
15,TRBJ1-1,TRBV7-9,-,-,TGTGCCAGCAGGGGTGGGCAGCATCTGAACACTGAAGCTTTCTTT,CASRGGQHLNTEAFF
16,TRBJ1-6,TRBV5-1,-,-,TGCGCCAGCAGCTTGGAAGGGAGCTCCTATAATTCACCCCTCCACTTT,CASSLEGSSYNSPLHF
13,TRBJ2-3,TRBV18,-,-,TGTGCCAGCTCACCACCGGCGGGGGATACGCAGTATTTT,CASSPPAGDTQYF
16,TRBJ2-3,TRBV7-9,-,TRBD2,TGTGCCAGCAGCTTCACTAGCGGGGGGTACACAGATACGCAGTATTTT,CASSFTSGGYTDTQYF
18,TRBJ1-3,TRBV7-9,-,-,TGTGCCAGCAGCTCCACGTCGCGTCAAAAGAGCTCTGGAAACACCATATATTTT,CASSSTSRQKSSGNTIYF
18,TRBJ1-4,TRBV19,once,TRBD1,TGTGCCAGTAGCCAGGGAATGGGACAGGCGATCTTCAGTGAAAAACTGTTTTTT,CASSQGMGQAIFSEKLFF
15,TRBJ2-3,TRBV4-2,once,-,TGTGCCAGCAGCCGAGTGGAGCCCGGTCTGGATACGCAGTATTTT,CASSRVEPGLDTQYF
14,TRBJ2-1,TRBV5-1,-,-,TGCGCCAGCAGCTTTCTGGGTGCCTACAATGAGCAGTTCTTC,CASSFLGAYNEQFF
14,TRBJ1-1,TRBV13,few,-,TGTGCCAGCAGCCGGGGGGCGCGGCAAACTGAAGCTTTCTTT,CASSRGARQTEAFF
16,TRBJ2-1,TRBV5-6,-,TRBD2,TGTGCCAGCAGCTTCTTTAGCGGGAGCTCCTACAATGAGCAGTTCTTC,CASSFFSGSSYNEQFF
12,TRBJ1-3,TRBV6-5,-,-,TGTGCCAGCAGTTCGGACGGTTTGGCCATATATTTT,CASSSDGLAIYF
14,TRBJ2-1,TRBV6-1,-,-,TGTGCCAGCAGTGACGCGAGCTCCTACAATGAGCAGTTCTTC,CASSDASSYNEQFF
16,TRBJ2-5,TRBV3-1/TRBV3-2,once,-,TGTGCCAGCAGCCGGGACGGGACCCTTGAAGTGGAGACCCAGTACTTC,CASSRDGTLEVETQYF
19,TRBJ1-3,TRBV19,-,-,TGTGCCAGTAGTATTGGACGACTTCGGGGCCCTAATTCTGGAAACACCATATATTTT,CASSIGRLRGPNSGNTIYF
9,TRBJ2-1,TRBV7-3,-,-,TGTGCCAGCAGCCTGCGGCCGTTCTTC,CASSLRPFF
18,TRBJ1-1,TRBV6-1,many,TRBD1,TGTGCCAGCAGTGATCGCGGACAGGGGGCAAGAATGAACACTGAAGCTTTCTTT,CASSDRGQGARMNTEAFF
16,TRBJ1-2,TRBV4-3,-,TRBD1,TGCGCCAGCAGCCAACTAGTAGGCAGGGGGGCCTATGGCTACACCTTC,CASSQLVGRGAYGYTF
13,TRBJ1-2,TRBV27,-,-,TGTGCCAGCAGTTTTGGGACATCGAATGGCTACACCTTC,CASSFGTSNGYTF
20,TRBJ2-2,TRBV7-3,-,-,TGTGCCAGCAGCTTAACGTATCCAGGGCCCAACATCCACAACACCGGGGAGCTGTTTTTT,CASSLTYPGPNIHNTGELFF
13,TRBJ2-7,TRBV28,-,-,TGTGCCAGCAGTTACCCCCAGGGCTACGAGCAGTACTTC,CASSYPQGYEQYF
15,TRBJ1-2,TRBV4-3,-,-,TGCGCCAGCAGCCCAAATTCGGACAGATTCTATGGCTACACCTTC,CASSPNSDRFYGYTF
14,TRBJ1-2,TRBV7-2,-,TRBD1,TGTGCCAGCAGCTTGGGCAGGGGGCTCTATGGCTACACCTTC,CASSLGRGLYGYTF
13,TRBJ1-2,TRBV6-2/TRBV6-3,once,-,TGTGCCAGCAGTTACTCAGGGTACTATGGCTACACCTTC,CASSYSGYYGYTF
15,TRBJ2-1,TRBV19,-,-,TGTGCCAGTAGTATAGATCGAGTTAGCTGGCCTGAGCAGTTCTTC,CASSIDRVSWPEQFF
17,TRBJ2-5,TRBV12-5,-,TRBD2,TGTGCTAGTGGTTTGGCCTTGGGCGCGGGAGTCCAAGAGACCCAGTACTTC,CASGLALGAGVQETQYF
11,TRBJ1-1,TRBV29-1,-,-,TGCAGCGCCAAGGGGTACACTGAAGCTTTCTTT,CSAKGYTEAFF
16,TRBJ1-1,TRBV27,once,TRBD1,TGTGCCAGCAGTCCGTGGACAGGGGGTGAGAACACTGAAGCTTTCTTT,CASSPWTGGENTEAFF
16,TRBJ1-6,TRBV5-6,-,-,TGTGCCAGCAGCTCTTGGGGGAGCCTCTATAATTCACCCCTCCACTTT,CASSSWGSLYNSPLHF
13,TRBJ1-5,TRBV30,-,-,TGTGCCTGGAGTGTACTAAGTAATCAGCCCCAGCATTTT,CAWSVLSNQPQHF
17,TRBJ2-1,TRBV14,-,TRBD2,TGTGCCAGCAGCCATATTCCAGCGGGAGGAGGTACGCATGAGCAGTTCTTC,CASSHIPAGGGTHEQFF
14,TRBJ1-2,TRBV7-9,-,-,TGTGCCAGCAGCTTATGGTCGGTCGGGGGAGGCTACACCTTC,CASSLWSVGGGYTF
15,TRBJ2-2,TRBV6-2/TRBV6-3,-,-,TGTGCCAGCAGTTTCCTCTCGTGGAACACCGGGGAGCTGTTTTTT,CASSFLSWNTGELFF
13,TRBJ1-6,TRBV4-3,-,-,TGCGCCAGCAGCCAAGTACAAAACTCACCCCTCCACTTT,CASSQVQNSPLHF
13,TRBJ2-5,TRBV6-2/TRBV6-3,once,-,TGTGCCAGCAGTTACAAGCGACAAGAGACCCAGTACTTC,CASSYKRQETQYF
15,TRBJ2-1,TRBV24-1,-,TRBD1,TGTGCCACCAGTGACCCCGGGACAGGGACCAATGAGCAGTTCTTC,CATSDPGTGTNEQFF
16,TRBJ1-4,TRBV6-5,-,-,TGTGCCAGCAGTTACATGAGGGGCGAAACTAATGAAAAACTGTTTTTT,CASSYMRGETNEKLFF
12,TRBJ2-1,TRBV7-2,once,-,TGTGCCAGCGGAGGCTACTACAATGAGCAGTTCTTC,CASGGYYNEQFF
13,TRBJ2-1,TRBV2,-,-,TGTGCCAGCAGTGAAGAAAGGGGTGGTGAGCAGTTCTTC,CASSEERGGEQFF
15,TRBJ2-1,TRBV5-6,-,TRBD1,TGTGCCAGCAGCCCTCCCCGGACAGGGGGTAATGAGCAGTTCTTC,CASSPPRTGGNEQFF
15,TRBJ2-7,TRBV4-3,-,-,TGCGCCAGCAGCCAAGGATCTTACCCGGGCTCCGAGCAGTACTTC,CASSQGSYPGSEQYF
12,TRBJ1-2,TRBV6-5,once,TRBD1,TGTGCCACCAACAGGGGGGGCTATGGCTACACCTTC,CATNRGGYGYTF
12,TRBJ2-1,TRBV24-1,-,-,TGTGCCACCAGTGGTGGTTACAATGAGCAGTTCTTC,CATSGGYNEQFF
18,TRBJ1-4,TRBV30,once,-,TGTGCCTGGAGTCCACCCGAGATCCCTCGGCGGGCTAATGAAAAACTGTTTTTT,CAWSPPEIPRRANEKLFF